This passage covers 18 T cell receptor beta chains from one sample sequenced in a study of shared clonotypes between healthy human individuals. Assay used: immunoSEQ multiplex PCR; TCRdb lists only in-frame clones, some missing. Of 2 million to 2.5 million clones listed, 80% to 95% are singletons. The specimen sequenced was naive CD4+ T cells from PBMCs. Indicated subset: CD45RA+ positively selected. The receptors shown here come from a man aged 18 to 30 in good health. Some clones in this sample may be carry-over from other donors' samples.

CDR3 coding DNA: TGCAGTGCTAAAAAGGGGAACGTCCAGTACTTC. This encodes CSAKKGNVQYF. The chain carries TRBV20-1 and TRBJ2-7, with D tentatively TRBD1 (5 bases). The germline CDR1 and CDR2 sequences are DFQATT and SNEGSKA (reference sequence). Trimming took off 4 bases at V and 10 bases at J, with 14 bases between the two ends. This CDR3 spans 11 amino acids.

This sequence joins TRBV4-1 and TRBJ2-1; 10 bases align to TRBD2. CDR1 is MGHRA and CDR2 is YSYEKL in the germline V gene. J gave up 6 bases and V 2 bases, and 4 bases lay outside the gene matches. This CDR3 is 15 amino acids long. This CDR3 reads CASSQLAGAFNEQFF. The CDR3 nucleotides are TGCGCCAGCAGCCAACTAGCGGGGGCTTTCAATGAGCAGTTCTTC.

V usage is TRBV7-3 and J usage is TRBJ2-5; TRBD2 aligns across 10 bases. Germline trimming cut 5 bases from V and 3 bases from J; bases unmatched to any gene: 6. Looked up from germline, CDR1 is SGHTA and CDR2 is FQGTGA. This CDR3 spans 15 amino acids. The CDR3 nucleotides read TGTGCCAGCAGCCCTAGCGGGGGAGGGGAAGAGACCCAGTACTTC. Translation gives CASSPSGGGEETQYF. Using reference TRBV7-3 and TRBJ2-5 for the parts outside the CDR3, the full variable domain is GAGVSQTPSNKVTEKGKYVELRCDPISGHTALYWYRQSLGQGPEFLIYFQGTGAADDSGLPNDRFFAVRPEGSVSTLKIQRTERGDSAVYLCASSPSGGGEETQYFGPGTRLLVL.

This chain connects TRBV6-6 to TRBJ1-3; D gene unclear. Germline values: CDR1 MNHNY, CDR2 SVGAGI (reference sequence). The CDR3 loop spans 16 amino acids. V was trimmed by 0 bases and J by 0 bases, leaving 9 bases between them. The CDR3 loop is CASSYSEESSGNTIYF. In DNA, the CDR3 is TGTGCCAGCAGTTACTCGGAGGAGAGCTCTGGAAACACCATATATTTT.

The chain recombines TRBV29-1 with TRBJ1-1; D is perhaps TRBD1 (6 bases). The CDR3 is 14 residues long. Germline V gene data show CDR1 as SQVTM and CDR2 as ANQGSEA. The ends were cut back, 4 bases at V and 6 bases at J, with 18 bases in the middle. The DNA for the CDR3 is TGCAGCGTTGTCAGGGGCTACCCCGGGGCTGAAGCTTTCTTT. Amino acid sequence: CSVVRGYPGAEAFF.

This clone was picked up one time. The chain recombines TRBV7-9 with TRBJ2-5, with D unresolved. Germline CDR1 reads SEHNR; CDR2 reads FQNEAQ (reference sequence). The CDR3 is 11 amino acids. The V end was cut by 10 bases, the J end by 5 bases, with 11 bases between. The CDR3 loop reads CANGEQETQYF. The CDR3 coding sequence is TGTGCCAACGGTGAGCAGGAGACCCAGTACTTC. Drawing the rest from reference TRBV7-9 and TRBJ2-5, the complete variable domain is DTGVSQNPRHKITKRGQNVTFRCDPISEHNRLYWYRQTLGQGPEFLTYFQNEAQLEKSRLLSDRFSAERPKGSFSTLEIQRTEQGDSAMYLCANGEQETQYFGPGTRLLVL.

CDR3 in amino acids: CASSQAGGGNIQYF. Written as DNA, the CDR3 is TGCGCCAGCAGCCAAGCTGGTGGGGGCAACATTCAGTACTTC. The rearrangement uses TRBV4-1 and TRBJ2-4, with a tentative D call TRBD1 (6 bases). CDR1 MGHRA and CDR2 YSYEKL come from the germline V gene. The V end lost 1 base, the J end lost 7 bases, and 11 bases lay between the germline ends. The CDR3 covers 14 residues.

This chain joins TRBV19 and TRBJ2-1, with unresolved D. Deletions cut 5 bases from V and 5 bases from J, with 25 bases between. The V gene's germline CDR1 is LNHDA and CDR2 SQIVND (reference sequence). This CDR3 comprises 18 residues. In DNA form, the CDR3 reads TGTGCCAGTAGTCCTCGGTGGGATAAGATCTCTGGGGACAATGAGCAGTTCTTC. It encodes CASSPRWDKISGDNEQFF. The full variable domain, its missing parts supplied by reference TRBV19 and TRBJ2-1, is DGGITQSPKYLFRKEGQNVTLSCEQNLNHDAMYWYRQDPGQGLRLIYYSQIVNDFQKGDIAEGYSVSREKKESFPLTVTSAQKNPTAFYLCASSPRWDKISGDNEQFFGPGTRLTVL.

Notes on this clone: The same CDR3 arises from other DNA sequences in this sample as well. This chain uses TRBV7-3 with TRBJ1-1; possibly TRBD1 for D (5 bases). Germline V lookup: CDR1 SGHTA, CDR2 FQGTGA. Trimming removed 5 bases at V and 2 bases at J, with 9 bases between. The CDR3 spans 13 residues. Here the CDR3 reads CASSRDRNTEAFF. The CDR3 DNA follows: TGTGCCAGCAGCCGCGACAGAAACACTGAAGCTTTCTTT. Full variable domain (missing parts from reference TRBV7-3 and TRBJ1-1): GAGVSQTPSNKVTEKGKYVELRCDPISGHTALYWYRQSLGQGPEFLIYFQGTGAADDSGLPNDRFFAVRPEGSVSTLKIQRTERGDSAVYLCASSRDRNTEAFFGQGTRLTVV.

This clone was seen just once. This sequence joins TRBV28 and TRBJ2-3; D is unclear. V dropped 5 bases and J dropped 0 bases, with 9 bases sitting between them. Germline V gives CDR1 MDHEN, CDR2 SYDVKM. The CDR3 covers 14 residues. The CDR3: CASSDPTSTDTQYF. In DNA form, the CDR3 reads TGTGCCAGCAGTGACCCCACTAGCACAGATACGCAGTATTTT.

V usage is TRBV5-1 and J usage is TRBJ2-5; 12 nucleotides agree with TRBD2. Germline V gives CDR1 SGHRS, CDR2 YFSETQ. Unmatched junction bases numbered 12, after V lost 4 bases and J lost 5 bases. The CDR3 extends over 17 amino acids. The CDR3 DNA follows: TGCGCCAGCAGCCTCAAGACTAGCGGGAGACTCGCCGAGACCCAGTACTTC. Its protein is CASSLKTSGRLAETQYF.

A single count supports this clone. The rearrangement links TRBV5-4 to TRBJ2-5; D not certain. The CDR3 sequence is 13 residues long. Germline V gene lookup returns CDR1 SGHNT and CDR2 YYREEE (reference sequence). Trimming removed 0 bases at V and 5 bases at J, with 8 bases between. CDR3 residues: CASSLGYKETQYF. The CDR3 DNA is TGTGCCAGCAGCTTGGGGTACAAGGAGACCCAGTACTTC.

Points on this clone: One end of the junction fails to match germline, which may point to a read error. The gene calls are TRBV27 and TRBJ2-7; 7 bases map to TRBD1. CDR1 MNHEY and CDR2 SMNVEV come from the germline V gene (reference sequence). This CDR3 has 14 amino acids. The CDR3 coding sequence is TGTGCCAGCAGTGCCTCCGGGACAGATTACGGGCAGTACTTC. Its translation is CASSASGTDYGQYF.

The CDR3 coding sequence is TGTGCCAGCAGTTTCCAGGGGGTTATTGAGACCCAGTACTTC. Its protein is CASSFQGVIETQYF. V gene TRBV27 combines with J gene TRBJ2-5; 7 nucleotides agree with TRBD1. The junction had 6 bases not matched to a gene; V was cut back by 3 bases and J by 5 bases. There are 14 residues in the CDR3. The germline CDR1 and CDR2 sequences are MNHEY and SMNVEV (reference sequence).

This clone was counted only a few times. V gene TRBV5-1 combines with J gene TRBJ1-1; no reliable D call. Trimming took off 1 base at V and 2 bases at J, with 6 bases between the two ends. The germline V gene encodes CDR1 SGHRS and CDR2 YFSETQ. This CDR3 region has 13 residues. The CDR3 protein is CASSLSKNTEAFF. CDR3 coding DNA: TGCGCCAGCAGCTTGTCTAAAAACACTGAAGCTTTCTTT. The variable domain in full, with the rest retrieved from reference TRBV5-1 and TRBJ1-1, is KAGVTQTPRYLIKTRGQQVTLSCSPISGHRSVSWYQQTPGQGLQFLFEYFSETQRNKGNFPGRFSGRQFSNSRSEMNVSTLELGDSALYLCASSLSKNTEAFFGQGTRLTVV.

The CDR3 sequence is CATRRGGRNNEQFF. CDR3 DNA sequence: TGTGCCACGAGAAGGGGGGGCCGGAACAATGAGCAGTTCTTC. The V call is TRBV28, the J call TRBJ2-1; possibly TRBD2 for D (7 bases). Germline loops: CDR1 MDHEN, CDR2 SYDVKM. The CDR3 runs to 14 residues. The ends were cut back, 10 bases at V and 5 bases at J, with 18 bases in the middle.

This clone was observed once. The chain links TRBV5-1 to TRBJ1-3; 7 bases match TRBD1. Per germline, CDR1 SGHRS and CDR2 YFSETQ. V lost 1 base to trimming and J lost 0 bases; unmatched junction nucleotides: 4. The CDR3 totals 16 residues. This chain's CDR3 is CASSLTGDASGNTIYF. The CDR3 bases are TGCGCCAGCAGCTTGACAGGGGACGCCTCTGGAAACACCATATATTTT.

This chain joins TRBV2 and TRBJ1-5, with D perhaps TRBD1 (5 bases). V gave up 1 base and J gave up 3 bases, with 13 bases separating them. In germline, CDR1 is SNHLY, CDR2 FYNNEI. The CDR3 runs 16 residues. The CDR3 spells CASSEGLKGDNQPQHF. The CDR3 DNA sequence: TGTGCCAGCAGTGAAGGGTTAAAAGGGGACAATCAGCCCCAGCATTTT.